This TCR beta chain was sequenced during a study of STAT5B mutations in CD4+ large granular lymphocyte leukemia. Profiling relied on immunoSEQ multiplex PCR, and the TCRdb table lists in-frame clones only, not all of them. In the table there are over 30,000 clones, around 81% of which are singletons. Germline CDR1 SGDLS, CDR2 YYNGEE. The CDR3 covers 14 residues. The V end lost 0 bases, the J end lost 4 bases, and 8 bases lay between the germline ends. Sample: CD4+ T cells from blood buffy coats. The receptor's source is a human donor in good health. The chain recombines TRBV9 with TRBJ1-5, with D unresolved. In nucleotides, the CDR3 is TGTGCCAGCAGCGTAGGGGTGGAAAATCAGCCCCAGCATTTT. This sequence encodes CASSVGVENQPQHF.